This record looks at one T cell receptor (beta chain) sequence and its context. What it binds is unknown. This sample was taken from a study of PD-L1 blockade in urothelial cancer. Study-wide background: Each participant's history included 0 to 3 prior chemotherapy regimens. Study-wide results and limits: Below-median pretreatment blood TCR clonality was a predictor of better survival.

Here immunoSEQ multiplex PCR was the method, and the copy in TCRdb shows in-frame clones only, minus some. The data contain about 32,000 clones, about nine tenths of them seen just once; the ten biggest clones take up 3% to 4%. The source is a man aged 45 to 65 with urothelial cancer. This material consisted of PBMCs, taken around atezolizumab (anti-PD-L1) treatment.

CDR3 residues: CASSLGLAGGGEQFF. The CDR3 bases are TGTGCCAGCAGTTTAGGCCTAGCGGGAGGCGGAGAGCAGTTCTTC. V is TRBV27 and J is TRBJ2-1; 11 bases map to TRBD2. Per the germline V gene, CDR1 is MNHEY and CDR2 is SMNVEV (reference sequence). The V gene end was trimmed by 2 bases and the J gene end by 10 bases; junction bases not matched to a gene: 7. The CDR3 totals 15 residues.